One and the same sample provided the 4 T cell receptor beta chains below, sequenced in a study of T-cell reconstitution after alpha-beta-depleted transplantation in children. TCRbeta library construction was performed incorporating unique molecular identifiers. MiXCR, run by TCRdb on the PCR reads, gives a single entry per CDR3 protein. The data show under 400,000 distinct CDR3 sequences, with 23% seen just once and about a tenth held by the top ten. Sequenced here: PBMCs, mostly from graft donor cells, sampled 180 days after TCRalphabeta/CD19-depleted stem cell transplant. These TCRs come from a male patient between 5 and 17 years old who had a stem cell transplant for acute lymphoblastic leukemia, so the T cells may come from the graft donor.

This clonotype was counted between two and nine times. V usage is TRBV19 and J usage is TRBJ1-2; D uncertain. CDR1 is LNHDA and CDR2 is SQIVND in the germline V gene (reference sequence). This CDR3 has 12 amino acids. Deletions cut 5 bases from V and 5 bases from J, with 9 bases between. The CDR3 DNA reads TGTGCCAGTAGTTTCGTCGAGTATGGCTACACCTTC. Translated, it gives CASSFVEYGYTF.

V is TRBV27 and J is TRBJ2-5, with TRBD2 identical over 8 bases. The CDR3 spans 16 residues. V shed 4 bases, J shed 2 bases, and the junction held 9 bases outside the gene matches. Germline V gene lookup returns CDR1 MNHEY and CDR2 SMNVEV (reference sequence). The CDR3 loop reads CASSSRGGLLQETQYF. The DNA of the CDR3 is TGTGCCAGCAGTTCCCGGGGGGGGCTCTTGCAAGAGACCCAGTACTTC.

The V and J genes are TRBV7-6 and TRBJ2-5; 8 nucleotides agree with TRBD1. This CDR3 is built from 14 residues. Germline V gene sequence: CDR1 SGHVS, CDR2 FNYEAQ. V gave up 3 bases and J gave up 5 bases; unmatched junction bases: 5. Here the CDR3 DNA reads TGTGCCAGCAGCTTCATGTGGACAGGGGAGACCCAGTACTTC. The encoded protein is CASSFMWTGETQYF.

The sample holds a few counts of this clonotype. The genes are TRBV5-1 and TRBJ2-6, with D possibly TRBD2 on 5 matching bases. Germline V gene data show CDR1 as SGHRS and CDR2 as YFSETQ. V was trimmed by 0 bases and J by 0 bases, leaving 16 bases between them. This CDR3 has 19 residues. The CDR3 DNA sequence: TGCGCCAGCAGCTTGGCCTTGTCAGGACTGCCCTCTGGGGCCAACGTCCTGACTTTC. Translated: CASSLALSGLPSGANVLTF.